The text below deals with one TCR beta chain. V shed 5 bases, J shed 6 bases, and the junction held 6 bases outside the gene matches. Germline V gene data show CDR1 as GTSNPN and CDR2 as SVGIG (reference sequence). The CDR3 is 13 amino acids. Generated by immunoSEQ multiplex PCR, the TCRdb table keeps only in-frame clones and is missing some. Of around 450,000 clones listed, around 87% were seen once; the top ten hold approximately 0.7%. The data derive from a study of blood T cell repertoires in COVID-19. This receptor was identified in a woman aged 18-35 years who had recovered from COVID-19. What was sequenced was PBMCs or T cells enriched from blood (not recorded which). This chain uses TRBV30 with TRBJ1-5, with 8 bases aligning to TRBD1. The DNA for the CDR3 is TGTGCCTGGGAGACAGGGGAAGGTCAGCCCCAGCATTTT. Protein product: CAWETGEGQPQHF. Full variable domain (rest looked up from reference TRBV30 and TRBJ1-5): SQTIHQWPATLVQPVGSPLSLECTVEGTSNPNLYWYRQAAGRGLQLLFYSVGIGQISSEVPQNLSASRPQDRQFILSSKKLLLSDSGFYLCAWETGEGQPQHFGDGTRLSIL.